The rows below give T cell receptor beta chains drawn from one sample of a study of lymphopenia after photon versus proton radiotherapy. Here immunoSEQ multiplex PCR was the method, and the copy in TCRdb shows in-frame clones only, minus some. The repertoire includes approximately 70,000 clones, about 90% of them detected once, and 10% to 15% sits in the top ten. The sample in question was peripheral blood, obtained from a patient treated with proton-based radiotherapy. Every receptor here comes from a man of 80 years or more with esophageal cancer. Each CDR3 is given with its conserved first and last residue. A D gene is named only where the DNA matches it firmly. The size field is filled for only some rows; it gives once, few, many or a size class.

-	TRBJ2-1	TRBD2	TRBV4-2	TGTGCCAGCAGCCAAGATCCGGGACTAGCGGGCCCCAGAGCCAATGAGCAGTTCTTC	CASSQDPGLAGPRANEQFF
-	TRBJ1-1	-	TRBV5-1	TGCGCCAGCAGCTTGCCTGCTGGGAACACTGAAGCTTTCTTT	CASSLPAGNTEAFF
once	TRBJ2-5	-	TRBV25-1	TGTGCCAGCACCCCACCTCGGGGGAACCAAGAGACCCAGTACTTC	CASTPPRGNQETQYF
-	TRBJ2-5	-	TRBV11-1	TGTGCCAGCAGCCCTAGGGTCCAAGAGACCCAGTACTTC	CASSPRVQETQYF
-	TRBJ2-7	-	TRBV11-2	TGTGCCAGCAGCTTAACAACGTCCTCCTACGAGCAGTACTTC	CASSLTTSSYEQYF
once	TRBJ2-2	TRBD1	TRBV11-2	TGTGCCAGCAGCTGGGGGACAGGGAACACCGGGGAGCTGTTTTTT	CASSWGTGNTGELFF
-	TRBJ2-1	-	TRBV7-2	TGTGCCAGCAGCTTATTTGATAGGTTCAATGAGCAGTTCTTC	CASSLFDRFNEQFF
-	TRBJ1-2	TRBD1	TRBV28	TGTGCCAGCAGCGAACTGACAGGGCTGAGCCTAATAACTAACTATGGCTACACCTTC	CASSELTGLSLITNYGYTF
many	TRBJ1-6	-	TRBV6-5	TGTGCCAGCAGTTACTCCCCCGGGGGTTCACCCCTCCACTTT	CASSYSPGGSPLHF
-	TRBJ2-7	TRBD1	TRBV5-1	TGCGCCAGCAGCCCCAGCGGGACAGGGGTCTACGAGCAGTACTTC	CASSPSGTGVYEQYF
-	TRBJ1-2	-	TRBV19	TGTGCCAGTAGTCTGATTGTCGACTATGGCTACACCTTC	CASSLIVDYGYTF
few	TRBJ2-7	TRBD1	TRBV19	TGTGCCAGTAGTAGAGGGACAGTCTACGAGCAGTACTTC	CASSRGTVYEQYF
-	TRBJ2-1	TRBD2	TRBV29-1	TGCAGCGTAAAATCGGGACTTGGGACTAGTCGGGTTGGCGATGAGCAGTTCTTC	CSVKSGLGTSRVGDEQFF
once	TRBJ2-7	TRBD2	TRBV29-1	TGCAGCGGCAGCGGGGAAGGGAGCGAGCAGTACTTC	CSGSGEGSEQYF
-	TRBJ2-4	TRBD1	TRBV4-3	TGCGCCAGCAGCCAAGGTACCCAGGGACAGCGGTACTTC	CASSQGTQGQRYF
-	TRBJ2-1	-	TRBV19	TGTGCCAGTAGTATAGTTGCATTCTACAATGAGCAGTTCTTC	CASSIVAFYNEQFF
once	TRBJ1-1	-	TRBV4-2	TGTGCCAGCAGCCAACTGAACACTGAAGCTTTCTTT	CASSQLNTEAFF
-	TRBJ1-2	TRBD1	TRBV9	TGTGCCAGCAGCGTTAGCGGGACAGGGGTCGATGGCTACACCTTC	CASSVSGTGVDGYTF
-	TRBJ2-7	TRBD1	TRBV27	TGTGCCAGCAGTTTAAGGGGACAGGGAACTTCTACCGAGCAGTACTTC	CASSLRGQGTSTEQYF
-	TRBJ1-2	-	TRBV27	TGTGCCAGCACCCTAATTGGGGGTAACTATGGCTACACCTTC	CASTLIGGNYGYTF
once	TRBJ2-1	TRBD2	TRBV5-8	TGTGCCAGCAGCTTGGGACTAGCGGGACGACCCTACAATGAGCAGTTCTTC	CASSLGLAGRPYNEQFF
-	TRBJ1-6	-	TRBV19	TGTGCCAGTAGTCTATCCCGGGTTGATTCACCCCTCCACTTT	CASSLSRVDSPLHF
-	TRBJ2-7	TRBD1	TRBV6-1	TGTGCCAGCAAAACCGGGACAGGGGTATCCTACGAGCAGTACTTC	CASKTGTGVSYEQYF
-	TRBJ1-1	-	TRBV7-8	TGTGCCAGCAGCTCCACCCCGAGGTTCACTGAAGCTTTCTTT	CASSSTPRFTEAFF
-	TRBJ1-1	-	TRBV6-1	TGTGCCAGCAGTGAAGTGCAGCTAATCACTGAAGCTTTCTTT	CASSEVQLITEAFF
-	TRBJ1-2	-	TRBV10-1	TGCGCCAGCCGAAAAGACACCTCCTATGGCCACACCTTC	CASRKDTSYGHTF
-	TRBJ2-3	TRBD1	TRBV18	TGTGCCACCACAGGGGACAGGGTCCCAGATACGCAGTATTTT	CATTGDRVPDTQYF
-	TRBJ1-4	-	TRBV7-2	TGTGCCAGCAGCTTCGACAGGCTCAAAGATAATGAAAAACTGTTTTTT	CASSFDRLKDNEKLFF
-	TRBJ2-6	-	TRBV5-1	TGCGCCAGCAGCTTGGAGGTCAGAGGGGCCAGGGCTGGGGCCAACGTCCTGACTTTC	CASSLEVRGARAGANVLTF
-	TRBJ2-1	TRBD1	TRBV10-1	TGCGCCAGCAGTTATAACCGGGACAGGGGGCTAAATGAGCAGTTCTTC	CASSYNRDRGLNEQFF
-	TRBJ2-7	-	TRBV19	TGTGCCAGTAGGGGGACTTACGAGCAGTACTTC	CASRGTYEQYF
-	TRBJ2-1	-	TRBV7-8	TGTGCCAGCAGCCCCCCGGGACCGCTAATCGGTGAGCAGTTCTTC	CASSPPGPLIGEQFF
-	TRBJ1-2	-	TRBV7-2	TGTGCCAGCAGCTTAGCGGGGGGGGCGCGGTATGGCTACACCTTC	CASSLAGGARYGYTF
-	TRBJ1-2	-	TRBV28	TGTGCCAGCAGTTTGAGAACCCAGGGAAGCTATGGCTACACCTTC	CASSLRTQGSYGYTF
once	TRBJ1-2	TRBD1	TRBV18	TGTGCCAGCTCCGTGCAGGGGGGAGACTATGGCTACACCTTC	CASSVQGGDYGYTF
few	TRBJ1-2	-	TRBV6-5	TGTGCCAGCAGTCCCTCGGGGAGTTATCCTGGCTACACCTTC	CASSPSGSYPGYTF
few	TRBJ2-2	-	TRBV2	TGTGCCAGCAAAAGGGATTTGGACACCGGGGAGCTGTTTTTT	CASKRDLDTGELFF
-	TRBJ2-1	-	TRBV6-5	TGTGCCAGCAGCCTCAGAGGGGGGCTGGATGAGCAGTTCTTC	CASSLRGGLDEQFF
-	TRBJ2-7	TRBD1	TRBV18	TGTGCCAGCTCACCATCAGGACAGGGCTCCTACGAGCAGTACTTC	CASSPSGQGSYEQYF
-	TRBJ2-2	-	TRBV14	TGTGCCAGCAGCCAAGATAGATCTCGGCCTCTCTGGGAGCTGTTTTTT	CASSQDRSRPLWELFF
-	TRBJ2-1	-	TRBV5-1	TGCGCCAGCAGCTTGTTCGGGAGTTCCTACAATGAGCAGTTCTTC	CASSLFGSSYNEQFF
-	TRBJ1-2	-	TRBV7-9	TGTGCCAGCAGCTTAGTCGGGGGCGGCTACACCTTC	CASSLVGGGYTF
-	TRBJ1-1	-	TRBV7-8	TGTGCCAGCAGCTCCCCGGGGGCGCGGGACACTGAAGCTTTCTTT	CASSSPGARDTEAFF
medium-sized	TRBJ1-3	TRBD1	TRBV5-6	TGTGCCAGCAGCCCATTTGGACAGGGCGTCTCTGGAAACACCATATATTTT	CASSPFGQGVSGNTIYF
-	TRBJ1-2	-	TRBV19	TGTGCCAGTAGTCCGGACGCCCGCTTAAGGAGCTACACCTTC	CASSPDARLRSYTF
-	TRBJ2-5	-	TRBV4-2	TGTGCCAGCAGCCTAGGGGGGTGGGAAGGAGAGACCCAGTACTTC	CASSLGGWEGETQYF
-	TRBJ1-4	-	TRBV7-8	TGTGCCAGCAGCCATGGTGCGACTAATGAAAAACTGTTTTTT	CASSHGATNEKLFF
-	TRBJ2-4	-	TRBV5-1	TGCGCCAGCAGCTTGTTGCCAGGTAACCCAAACATTCAGTACTTC	CASSLLPGNPNIQYF
once	TRBJ2-3	TRBD1	TRBV7-2	TGTGCCAGCAGCTCACCCCGGACAGGTTTGTCAATCACAGATACGCAGTATTTT	CASSSPRTGLSITDTQYF
-	TRBJ2-1	-	TRBV18	TGTGCCAGCTCACTATCCAGGACCGCTACCAATGAGCAGTTCTTC	CASSLSRTATNEQFF
-	TRBJ1-1	-	TRBV5-1	TGCGCCAGCAGCTTTTGGGTTGACACTGAAGCTTTCTTT	CASSFWVDTEAFF
-	TRBJ2-1	-	TRBV4-1	TGCGCCAGCAGCCAGAACAATGAGCAGTTCTTC	CASSQNNEQFF
-	TRBJ2-3	-	TRBV7-8	TGTGCCAGCAGCAGGGGCCTCTCCACAGATACGCAGTATTTT	CASSRGLSTDTQYF
once	TRBJ2-5	-	TRBV19	TGTGCCAGTAGTGGCAGGTCGAGCGAGACCCAGTACTTC	CASSGRSSETQYF
-	TRBJ2-1	TRBD2	TRBV18	TGTGCCAGCTCACCTAGCGGGGGTCGAGACAATGAGCAGTTCTTC	CASSPSGGRDNEQFF
-	TRBJ1-4	-	TRBV7-2	TGTGCCAGCAGCCCCCTTGGGCCTAATGAAAAACTGTTTTTT	CASSPLGPNEKLFF
-	TRBJ1-3	TRBD1	TRBV29-1	TGCAGCGTTGGGACAGGGCCAGGAAACACCATATATTTT	CSVGTGPGNTIYF